These 26 T cell receptor beta chains originate from one sample sequenced in a study of OX40 agonist ivuxolimab in advanced cancers. Using immunoSEQ multiplex PCR, the repertoire was profiled, and TCRdb retains in-frame clones only, with some absent. This sample yields 55,000 to 70,000 clones, of which around 82% are seen a single time; about 1.9% belongs to the top ten. Material: CD4+ or CD8+ T cells sorted from blood, obtained in a trial of the OX40 agonist ivuxolimab. The receptors originated from an adult with an advanced solid tumor such as melanoma, head and neck, liver or kidney cancer.

V gene TRBV28 combines with J gene TRBJ2-2; 8 bases are a match to TRBD2. The V gene's germline CDR1 is MDHEN and CDR2 SYDVKM. The CDR3 covers 16 residues. V shed 5 bases, J shed 6 bases, and the junction held 11 bases outside the gene matches. CDR3 coding DNA: TGTGCCAGCAGTCTTCCACTAGCGGAGCAACCCGGGGAGCTGTTTTTT. Its protein is CASSLPLAEQPGELFF.

V is TRBV9 and J is TRBJ2-1; D is perhaps TRBD1 (6 bases). V shed 0 bases and J shed 3 bases, with 16 bases lying between them. Germline V gene data show CDR1 as SGDLS and CDR2 as YYNGEE. CDR3 length: 17 amino acids. CDR3 sequence reads: CASSVAIQGSGYNEQFF. The CDR3 DNA sequence: TGTGCCAGCAGCGTAGCTATACAGGGTTCGGGCTACAATGAGCAGTTCTTC.

This chain links TRBV4-2 with TRBJ2-3; D gene unclear. This CDR3 comprises 15 residues. Germline values: CDR1 LGHNA, CDR2 YNFKEQ. Trimming removed 1 base at V and 0 bases at J, with 8 bases between. The CDR3 DNA is TGTGCCAGCAGCCAAGGGGTTCGTAGCACAGATACGCAGTATTTT. Amino acids: CASSQGVRSTDTQYF.

This chain links TRBV6-6 with TRBJ1-5, with 8 bases that match TRBD1. This CDR3 comprises 16 residues. J lost 0 bases, V lost 2 bases, and 3 bases had no gene match. The germline V gene has CDR1 MNHNY and CDR2 SVGAGI (reference sequence). DNA for the CDR3: TGTGCCAGCAGTTACGGACAGGGATTTAGCAATCAGCCCCAGCATTTT. It encodes CASSYGQGFSNQPQHF.

The sample holds a few counts of this clone. This chain uses TRBV5-1 with TRBJ2-2, with 7 bases aligning to TRBD2. The CDR3 consists of 14 residues. Trimming cost V 3 bases and J 4 bases; bases outside gene matches: 3. CDR1 and CDR2 (germline): SGHRS, YFSETQ. The CDR3, as DNA: TGCGCCAGCAGCTGGGAGGGGACCACCGGGGAGCTGTTTTTT. This encodes CASSWEGTTGELFF.

V is TRBV30 and J is TRBJ2-5; D gene unclear. The ends were cut back, 0 bases at V and 5 bases at J, with 10 bases in the middle. The germline V gene has CDR1 GTSNPN and CDR2 SVGIG (reference sequence). CDR3 length: 13 amino acids. CDR3 in DNA: TGTGCCTGGAGTGTGCGCAGCAGGGAGACCCAGTACTTC. It yields the protein CAWSVRSRETQYF. Full variable domain (rest looked up from reference TRBV30 and TRBJ2-5): SQTIHQWPATLVQPVGSPLSLECTVEGTSNPNLYWYRQAAGRGLQLLFYSVGIGQISSEVPQNLSASRPQDRQFILSSKKLLLSDSGFYLCAWSVRSRETQYFGPGTRLLVL.

The CDR3 protein is CASSLGGLNNEKLFF. The CDR3, as DNA: TGTGCCAGCAGTTTGGGCGGACTGAATAATGAAAAACTGTTTTTT. The rearrangement uses TRBV28 and TRBJ1-4; no clear D gene. V was trimmed by 3 bases and J by 4 bases, leaving 12 bases between them. Germline lookup yields CDR1 MDHEN and CDR2 SYDVKM. The CDR3 loop spans 15 amino acids.

The gene calls are TRBV4-3 and TRBJ1-1, with TRBD1 as a possible D gene (6 bases). V was clipped by 3 bases and J by 4 bases, with 15 bases between them. Germline V gene data show CDR1 as LGHNA and CDR2 as YSLEER. The CDR3 length is 15 residues. The CDR3 here is CASSHLDRKGTEAFF. CDR3 sequence (DNA): TGCGCCAGCAGCCACCTTGACAGGAAGGGCACTGAAGCTTTCTTT.

CDR3 in amino acids: CASIPQHLGTEAFF. The CDR3 DNA reads as TGTGCCAGCATCCCCCAGCACTTGGGGACTGAAGCTTTCTTT. This sequence joins TRBV6-5 and TRBJ1-1, with no clear D. V was pared by 7 bases and J by 5 bases, with 17 bases between. Germline-derived CDR1 and CDR2 are MNHEY and SVGAGI. CDR3 size: 14 residues.

The CDR3 protein is CASSEEVADSGNTIYF. CDR3 bases: TGTGCCAGCAGTGAAGAAGTAGCAGACTCTGGAAACACCATATATTTT. The chain joins TRBV6-1 to TRBJ1-3; D remains unclear. The ends were cut back, 1 base at V and 0 bases at J, with 10 bases in the middle. The V gene's germline CDR1 is MNHNS and CDR2 SASEGT. CDR3 length: 16 residues.

This clone showed up just once. V is TRBV30 and J is TRBJ1-2; D unresolved. This CDR3 comprises 13 residues. The V end lost 4 bases, the J end lost 3 bases, and 12 bases lay between the germline ends. The germline CDR1 and CDR2 sequences are GTSNPN and SVGIG (reference sequence). The CDR3 here is CAWTPSRDYGYTF. DNA for the CDR3: TGTGCCTGGACCCCGAGCCGAGACTATGGCTACACCTTC.

The chain links TRBV5-1 to TRBJ2-1; 10 nucleotides agree with TRBD2. The CDR3 loop spans 16 amino acids. The V and J ends lost 2 bases and 9 bases, in that order; junction bases with no gene match: 11. Germline loops: CDR1 SGHRS, CDR2 YFSETQ. The CDR3 DNA follows: TGCGCCAGCAGCTTCTCTCCTCTAGCGGGAGAGGGTGAGCAGTTCTTC. Its protein product is CASSFSPLAGEGEQFF.

This sequence joins TRBV12-5 and TRBJ2-2, with unresolved D. Deletions cut 6 bases from V and 0 bases from J, with 14 bases between. CDR1 and CDR2 (germline): LGHNT, FRNRAP. The length of the CDR3 is 16 residues. The CDR3 spells CASGTADGANTGELFF. In nucleotides, the CDR3 is TGTGCTAGTGGCACCGCGGACGGCGCGAACACCGGGGAGCTGTTTTTT.

The chain couples TRBV28 to TRBJ2-2; D may correspond to TRBD1 or TRBD2 (5 bases each). CDR1 and CDR2 (germline): MDHEN, SYDVKM. This CDR3 has 14 residues. Trimming pared 3 bases from V and 4 bases from J, leaving 9 bases between. The DNA for the CDR3 is TGTGCCAGCAGTTTCCCGGGACCCACCGGGGAGCTGTTTTTT. It yields the protein CASSFPGPTGELFF.

V usage is TRBV7-3 and J usage is TRBJ2-3, with 9 bases identical to TRBD1. The CDR3 is 15 residues long. Unmatched junction bases numbered 4, after V lost 1 base and J lost 5 bases. Germline lookup yields CDR1 SGHTA and CDR2 FQGTGA. CDR3 in DNA: TGTGCCAGCAGCTTAATGGGACAGGGAGGAGATACGCAGTATTTT. It is translated as CASSLMGQGGDTQYF.

The chain combines TRBV6-1 with TRBJ2-5, with 14 bases fitting TRBD2. In germline, CDR1 is MNHNS, CDR2 SASEGT. Losses at the gene ends were 0 bases for V and 5 bases for J; bases not matched to a gene: 8. This CDR3 is built from 18 residues. CDR3 nucleotides: TGTGCCAGCAGTGAAGCGGGGACTAGCGGGAGTGGCTGGGAGACCCAGTACTTC. Its protein is CASSEAGTSGSGWETQYF.

This clone was detected only a few times. The V gene is TRBV2, the J gene TRBJ2-4; 11 nucleotides line up with TRBD1. CDR3 size: 15 residues. With 8 bases clipped from V and 0 bases from J, the junction kept 3 bases outside the gene matches. Germline CDR1 is SNHLY and CDR2 is FYNNEI. CDR3 in amino acids: CASLGTGGAKNIQYF. The CDR3 coding sequence is TGTGCCAGCCTAGGGACAGGGGGAGCCAAAAACATTCAGTACTTC.

Here the CDR3 DNA reads TGTGCCAGTAGTATGAGGGGGATCACTGAAGCTTTCTTT. Translated: CASSMRGITEAFF. The chain combines TRBV19 with TRBJ1-1, with D maybe TRBD1 (6 bases). Germline CDR1 reads LNHDA; CDR2 reads SQIVND (reference sequence). This CDR3 has 13 amino acids. V was pared by 3 bases and J by 4 bases, with 9 bases between.

The chain couples TRBV2 to TRBJ2-3, with 9 bases matching TRBD2. Trimming cost V 5 bases and J 2 bases; bases outside gene matches: 11. Germline CDR1 is SNHLY and CDR2 is FYNNEI. The CDR3 consists of 17 residues. CDR3 sequence (DNA): TGTGCCAGCAGTCGAAGGGGACGACTAGCGGCCACAGATACGCAGTATTTT. Encoded protein: CASSRRGRLAATDTQYF.

The chain recombines TRBV2 with TRBJ2-7, with D possibly matching TRBD1 (6 bases). Looked up from germline, CDR1 is SNHLY and CDR2 is FYNNEI. This CDR3 is built from 13 residues. V lost 3 bases to trimming and J lost 4 bases, with 10 bases between them. In nucleotides, the CDR3 is TGTGCCAGCAGTGATCAGGGGATATACGAGCAGTACTTC. Translated: CASSDQGIYEQYF.

The chain employs TRBV15 and TRBJ1-1; 8 bases fit TRBD1. With V trimmed by 1 base and J by 0 bases, 1 base remained unmatched. There are 15 residues in the CDR3. Germline CDR1 LNHNV, CDR2 YYDKDF (reference sequence). CDR3 sequence (DNA): TGTGCCACCAGCAGAGGGGACAGGCTGAACACTGAAGCTTTCTTT. It encodes CATSRGDRLNTEAFF.

There are a few counts of this clone. The chain recombines TRBV6-4 with TRBJ1-5, with TRBD1 as a possible D gene (5 bases). The length of the CDR3 is 14 residues. V lost 3 bases to trimming and J lost 6 bases, with 12 bases between them. Germline loops: CDR1 MRHNA, CDR2 SNTAGT. CDR3 loop: CASSEWGSGQPQHF. CDR3 coding DNA: TGTGCCAGCAGTGAATGGGGGTCGGGTCAGCCCCAGCATTTT.

The CDR3 DNA sequence: TGTGCCAGCAGTTTATCTGGCCAGGTCGACGGCGAGCAGTACTTC. Translated, it gives CASSLSGQVDGEQYF. The genes are TRBV27 and TRBJ2-7; D ambiguous. Germline lookup yields CDR1 MNHEY and CDR2 SMNVEV (reference sequence). V shed 0 bases and J shed 6 bases, with 15 bases lying between them. The CDR3 has 15 residues.

J is TRBJ2-1 and V is TRBV6-6, with 7 bases matching TRBD2. V was pared by 6 bases and J by 5 bases, with 4 bases of the junction left unmatched. CDR3 size: 13 residues. Looked up from germline, CDR1 is MNHNY and CDR2 is SVGAGI (reference sequence). The chain's CDR3 is CASRWDYNNEQFF. CDR3 DNA sequence: TGTGCCAGCAGATGGGACTACAACAATGAGCAGTTCTTC.

V usage is TRBV27 and J usage is TRBJ1-1, with 8 bases matching TRBD1. The CDR3 has 15 amino acids. The V gene's germline CDR1 is MNHEY and CDR2 SMNVEV (reference sequence). J gave up 2 bases and V 5 bases, and 7 bases lay outside the gene matches. Here the CDR3 DNA reads TGTGCCAGCAGTCGCAGGGGGCAGGGCAACACTGAAGCTTTCTTT. It yields the protein CASSRRGQGNTEAFF.

To note about this clone: This specimen includes other DNA sequences encoding the same CDR3. The V and J genes are TRBV2 and TRBJ2-2; 12 bases fit TRBD1. V lost 5 bases to trimming and J lost 7 bases; unmatched junction nucleotides: 8. Per the germline V gene, CDR1 is SNHLY and CDR2 is FYNNEI. This CDR3 contains 16 residues. DNA for the CDR3: TGTGCCAGCAGTCAGGGACAGGGGGCGCAGGGCGGGGAGCTGTTTTTT. Residues: CASSQGQGAQGGELFF.